This entry concerns a single T cell receptor (beta chain). The data were obtained in a study of technical replicates of blood from a few donors. Some clones are missing from TCRdb's copy, which holds only in-frame ones; the method was immunoSEQ multiplex PCR. The sample consists of about 100,000 clones, approximately 95% of them appearing once. The receptor was isolated from a human donor in good health. Sequenced material: T cells isolated from PBMCs.

The CDR3 spells CASSLGSAGNTIYF. The CDR3 nucleotides read TGTGCCAGCAGTTTAGGGTCAGCGGGAAACACCATATATTTT. The genes are TRBV27 and TRBJ1-3; D is unresolved. The CDR3 length is 14 residues. Trimming took 2 bases from V and 4 from J, leaving 9 bases between them. Germline CDR1 MNHEY, CDR2 SMNVEV (reference sequence).